The 24 T cell receptor beta chains below all came from one sample that was sequenced in a study of cytomegalovirus exposure and HLA in healthy donors. Both 60 Vbeta primers and 13 Jbeta primers went into the PCR. Libraries were prepared by immunoSEQ multiplex PCR; TCRdb keeps only in-frame clonotypes and omits some of them. The sample lists about 190,000 clones; approximately 84% were seen once. Input material: PBMCs. The origin of the receptors is a woman between 45 and 60 years old in good health and CMV-seropositive.

V gene TRBV6-5 combines with J gene TRBJ1-2, with 9 positions matching TRBD1. Trimming removed 7 bases from V and 13 bases from J; junction bases left unmatched: 10. Germline V gene data show CDR1 as MNHEY and CDR2 as SVGAGI. The CDR3 is 12 amino acids. The CDR3 nucleotides read TGTGCCAGCAATGGGGGGACAGGGATTCTCACCTTC. Translated, it gives CASNGGTGILTF.

Here the CDR3 DNA reads TGTGCCAGCAGTTTTCCCGGGACTAGCGATCAAGAGACCCAGTACTTC. Translation gives CASSFPGTSDQETQYF. The rearrangement joins TRBV27 to TRBJ2-5; 10 nucleotides agree with TRBD2. In germline, CDR1 is MNHEY, CDR2 SMNVEV (reference sequence). The V and J ends lost 3 bases and 2 bases, in that order; junction bases with no gene match: 6. This CDR3 is 16 amino acids long.

The V gene is TRBV18, the J gene TRBJ2-5; D is unresolved. This CDR3 has 12 residues. Trimming removed 6 bases at V and 0 bases at J, with 5 bases between. Germline V gene data show CDR1 as KGHSH and CDR2 as LQKENI. The CDR3 loop reads CASSPYQETQYF. The CDR3 coding sequence is TGTGCCAGCTCCCCGTACCAAGAGACCCAGTACTTC. The variable domain in full, with the rest retrieved from reference TRBV18 and TRBJ2-5, is NAGVMQNPRHLVRRRGQEARLRCSPMKGHSHVYWYRQLPEEGLKFMVYLQKENIIDESGMPKERFSAEFPKEGPSILRIQQVVRGDSAAYFCASSPYQETQYFGPGTRLLVL.

In this sample, this clone turned up a few times. This chain links TRBV5-1 with TRBJ1-1; 9 nucleotides match TRBD1. Per germline, CDR1 SGHRS and CDR2 YFSETQ. The CDR3 length is 14 residues. J gave up 1 base and V 4 bases, and 2 bases lay outside the gene matches. CDR3 amino acids: CASSTGQGNTEAFF. CDR3 bases: TGCGCCAGCAGCACGGGACAGGGGAACACTGAAGCTTTCTTT.

This chain joins TRBV5-6 and TRBJ2-1; tentative D call: TRBD2 (5 bases). Germline-derived CDR1 and CDR2 are SGHDT and YYEEEE. CDR3 size: 15 residues. V was pared by 0 bases and J by 4 bases, with 11 bases between. The CDR3 spells CASSLARSGYNEQFF. The CDR3 region has the DNA TGTGCCAGCAGCTTGGCCCGGTCGGGGTACAATGAGCAGTTCTTC.

This clone has just a few counts. This sample also contains other DNA sequences that code for the same CDR3. The CDR3 DNA sequence: TGCGCCAGCAGCTTGACCCCGGGGACCGCGGGGACAACTAATGAAAAACTGTTTTTT. Amino acids: CASSLTPGTAGTTNEKLFF. The rearrangement uses TRBV5-1 and TRBJ1-4; perhaps TRBD1 as D (5 bases). Trimming shortened V by 1 base and J by 0 bases, and 19 bases separated the two germline ends. The CDR3 runs 19 residues. CDR1 and CDR2 from the germline V gene are SGHRS and YFSETQ. The full variable domain, rest sourced from reference TRBV5-1 and TRBJ1-4, is KAGVTQTPRYLIKTRGQQVTLSCSPISGHRSVSWYQQTPGQGLQFLFEYFSETQRNKGNFPGRFSGRQFSNSRSEMNVSTLELGDSALYLCASSLTPGTAGTTNEKLFFGSGTQLSVL.

The chain carries TRBV19 and TRBJ1-5, with a tentative D call TRBD1 (6 bases). V was pared by 6 bases and J by 0 bases, with 12 bases between. The germline CDR1 and CDR2 sequences are LNHDA and SQIVND (reference sequence). The CDR3 is 15 amino acids. CDR3 coding DNA: TGTGCCAGTAGAACGACAGGTTATAGCAATCAGCCCCAGCATTTT. It yields the protein CASRTTGYSNQPQHF.

The gene calls are TRBV5-1 and TRBJ2-7; 9 nucleotides match TRBD2. Germline V CDR1 and CDR2: SGHRS, YFSETQ. The CDR3 sequence is 15 residues long. After removal of 2 bases from V and 0 bases from J, the junction contained 3 bases not matched to a gene. CDR3 protein: CASSFSGGLSYEQYF. The CDR3 bases are TGCGCCAGCAGCTTTAGCGGGGGACTCTCCTACGAGCAGTACTTC.

J is TRBJ1-4 and V is TRBV2, with a weak D call TRBD1 (6 bases). Trimming left V 5 bases short and J 12 bases short, with 13 bases between. This CDR3 comprises 12 residues. Germline V lookup: CDR1 SNHLY, CDR2 FYNNEI. CDR3 residues: CASSTQGRELFF. CDR3 DNA: TGTGCCAGCAGTACACAGGGACGGGAACTGTTTTTT.

This clone is a singleton in its sample. The same CDR3 also results from other DNA sequences found in this sample. This chain connects TRBV7-8 to TRBJ1-1; maybe TRBD1 (6 bases). V dropped 1 base and J dropped 1 base, with 7 bases sitting between them. CDR1 SGHVS and CDR2 FQNEAQ come from the germline V gene. The CDR3 runs 14 residues. This CDR3 reads CASSLGTANTEAFF. In nucleotides, the CDR3 is TGTGCCAGCAGCTTAGGGACAGCGAACACTGAAGCTTTCTTT.

In the case of this clone: The sample has other DNA sequences that encode this CDR3 too. V is TRBV5-1 and J is TRBJ2-7; D is unclear. Germline V gene sequence: CDR1 SGHRS, CDR2 YFSETQ. V was trimmed by 4 bases and J by 4 bases, leaving 6 bases between them. This CDR3 is 11 amino acids long. The CDR3 sequence: CASSLGYEQYF. CDR3 coding DNA: TGCGCCAGCAGCCTAGGATACGAGCAGTACTTC.

The V and J genes are TRBV5-1 and TRBJ2-1; 11 bases line up with TRBD2. The J segment lost 4 bases and the V segment lost 1 base, leaving 7 bases of the junction unmatched. This CDR3 has 17 amino acids. Per germline, CDR1 SGHRS and CDR2 YFSETQ. The CDR3 DNA reads TGCGCCAGCAGCTTGAGCCTAGCGGGGGGAGAGTACAATGAGCAGTTCTTC. Translated: CASSLSLAGGEYNEQFF.

CDR3 sequence reads: CASSTPVTQYF. DNA of the CDR3: TGTGCCAGCAGTACCCCAGTAACGCAGTATTTT. The rearrangement links TRBV6-5 to TRBJ2-3; no clear D. In germline, CDR1 is MNHEY, CDR2 SVGAGI. The CDR3 totals 11 residues. V lost 5 bases and J 9 bases, leaving 9 bases between the germline ends.

This rearrangement joins TRBV20-1 to TRBJ1-2; TRBD1 aligns across 8 bases. This CDR3 has 11 residues. The V gene's germline CDR1 is DFQATT and CDR2 SNEGSKA (reference sequence). V dropped 4 bases and J dropped 7; count of bases not matched to a gene: 2. The CDR3 DNA follows: TGCAGTGCTAAACAGGGGGTTGGCTACACCTTC. It translates to CSAKQGVGYTF.

Written as DNA, the CDR3 is TGCGCCAGCAGCCAGGGAGGTCTTTATAATTCACCCCTCCACTTT. The encoded protein is CASSQGGLYNSPLHF. This chain joins TRBV4-1 and TRBJ1-6; unclear D gene. The CDR3 has 15 residues. Germline V gene data show CDR1 as MGHRA and CDR2 as YSYEKL. V was cut by 3 bases and J by 4 bases, with 10 bases left in between.

V and J are TRBV2 and TRBJ2-3; 13 nucleotides line up with TRBD2. The CDR3 contains 16 residues. V dropped 6 bases and J dropped 9; count of bases not matched to a gene: 12. Germline loops: CDR1 SNHLY, CDR2 FYNNEI. The CDR3 loop reads CASSGGTSGDLWTQYF. The CDR3 nucleotides read TGTGCCAGCAGCGGCGGGACTAGCGGGGACTTGTGGACGCAGTATTTT.

This clone was observed a few times. J is TRBJ2-7 and V is TRBV4-1; 7 nucleotides agree with TRBD2. Germline-derived CDR1 and CDR2 are MGHRA and YSYEKL. The CDR3 loop spans 16 amino acids. Unmatched junction bases numbered 14, after V lost 3 bases and J lost 6 bases. As DNA, the CDR3 is TGCGCCAGCAGCCAGGGGGGGACTGGGGGTTTTCGCGAGCAGTACTTC. Translation gives CASSQGGTGGFREQYF.

This sequence joins TRBV5-1 and TRBJ2-3; 9 positions agree with TRBD2. Trimming took 0 bases from V and 2 from J; bases not matched to a gene: 4. The CDR3 spans 16 residues. Germline CDR1 SGHRS, CDR2 YFSETQ. The CDR3 sequence is CASSLEAGGITDTQYF. CDR3 nucleotide sequence: TGCGCCAGCAGCTTGGAGGCGGGGGGGATCACAGATACGCAGTATTTT.

The chain carries TRBV29-1 and TRBJ1-2; 8 bases are a match to TRBD1. V lost 5 bases, J lost 4 bases, and 6 bases stayed unmatched. The germline V gene has CDR1 SQVTM and CDR2 ANQGSEA. The CDR3 sequence is 13 residues long. CDR3 in amino acids: CSVLQGDGYGYTF. The CDR3 DNA reads TGCAGCGTTCTACAGGGGGATGGCTATGGCTACACCTTC.

The V gene is TRBV5-6, the J gene TRBJ1-6; TRBD1 matches 8 bases. The ends lost 0 bases at V and 10 bases at J; junction bases unmatched: 9. Germline values: CDR1 SGHDT, CDR2 YYEEEE. The CDR3 length is 16 residues. The CDR3 nucleotides read TGTGCCAGCAGCTTGGGGGCAGGGGGCATTATATCACCCCTCCACTTT. Translation: CASSLGAGGIISPLHF.

The V gene is TRBV7-2, the J gene TRBJ2-7, with 11 bases aligning to TRBD1. Germline CDR1 SGHTA, CDR2 FQGNSA. The CDR3 runs to 15 residues. V dropped 1 base and J dropped 6; count of bases not matched to a gene: 5. This CDR3 is CASSLGGTGGIEQYF. Here the CDR3 DNA reads TGTGCCAGCAGCTTAGGAGGGACAGGGGGTATCGAGCAGTACTTC.

Comment on this clone: Additional DNA sequences in this sample encode the identical CDR3. This chain connects TRBV18 to TRBJ2-7; D is perhaps TRBD2 (6 bases). The CDR3 spans 12 residues. Germline CDR1 KGHSH, CDR2 LQKENI. V was shortened by 3 bases and J by 3 bases, with 6 bases between the two germline ends. CDR3 coding DNA: TGTGCCAGCTCACCGGGGGGCTACGAGCAGTACTTC. This codes for CASSPGGYEQYF.

V and J are TRBV2 and TRBJ2-1; no clear D gene. Trimming left V 5 bases short and J 7 bases short, with 12 bases between. The CDR3 is made up of 13 amino acids. The germline CDR1 and CDR2 sequences are SNHLY and FYNNEI. The DNA for the CDR3 is TGTGCCAGCAGTCCCGGGTTCGGGAATGAGCAGTTCTTC. The encoded protein is CASSPGFGNEQFF.

This sequence joins TRBV28 and TRBJ2-7; perhaps TRBD1 as D (6 bases). The germline gives CDR1 MDHEN, CDR2 SYDVKM. Trimming stripped 6 bases from V and 0 bases from J, with 15 bases between. The CDR3 is 15 residues long. The CDR3: CASRAPTGTSYEQYF. Here the CDR3 DNA reads TGTGCCAGCAGAGCCCCGACAGGCACCTCCTACGAGCAGTACTTC.